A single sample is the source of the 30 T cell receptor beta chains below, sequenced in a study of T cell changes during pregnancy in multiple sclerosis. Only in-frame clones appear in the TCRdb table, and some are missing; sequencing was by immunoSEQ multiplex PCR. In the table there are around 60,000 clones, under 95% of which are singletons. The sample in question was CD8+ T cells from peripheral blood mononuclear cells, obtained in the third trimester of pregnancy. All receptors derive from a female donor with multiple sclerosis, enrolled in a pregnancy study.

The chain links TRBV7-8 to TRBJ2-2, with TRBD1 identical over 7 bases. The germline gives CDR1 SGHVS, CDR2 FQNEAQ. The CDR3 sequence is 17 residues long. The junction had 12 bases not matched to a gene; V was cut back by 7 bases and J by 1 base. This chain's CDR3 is CASTPLRDRMNTGELFF. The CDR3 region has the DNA TGTGCCAGCACCCCTTTAAGGGACAGAATGAACACCGGGGAGCTGTTTTTT.

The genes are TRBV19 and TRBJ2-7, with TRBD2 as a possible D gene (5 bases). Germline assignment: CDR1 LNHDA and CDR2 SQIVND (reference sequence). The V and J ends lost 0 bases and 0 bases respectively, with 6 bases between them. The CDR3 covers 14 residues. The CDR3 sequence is CASSIDRGSYEQYF. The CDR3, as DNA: TGTGCCAGTAGTATAGATCGGGGCTCCTACGAGCAGTACTTC.

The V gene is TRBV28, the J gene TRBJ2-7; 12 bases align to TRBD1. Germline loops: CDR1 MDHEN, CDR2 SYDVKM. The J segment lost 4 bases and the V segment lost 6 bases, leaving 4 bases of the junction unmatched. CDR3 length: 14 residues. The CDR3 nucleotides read TGTGCCAGCAGGGGACAGGGGGCGGTTTACGAGCAGTACTTC. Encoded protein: CASRGQGAVYEQYF.

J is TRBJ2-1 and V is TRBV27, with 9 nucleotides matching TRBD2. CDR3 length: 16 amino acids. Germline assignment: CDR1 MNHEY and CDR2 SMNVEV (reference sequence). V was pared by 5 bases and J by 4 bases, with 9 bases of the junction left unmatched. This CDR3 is CASSLFGLATYNEQFF. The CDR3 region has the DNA TGTGCCAGCAGTCTATTTGGACTAGCGACGTACAATGAGCAGTTCTTC.

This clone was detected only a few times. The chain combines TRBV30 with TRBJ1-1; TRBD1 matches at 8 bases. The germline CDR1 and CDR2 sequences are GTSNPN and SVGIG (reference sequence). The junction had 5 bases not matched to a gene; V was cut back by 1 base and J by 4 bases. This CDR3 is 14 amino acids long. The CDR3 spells CAWSDGQGATEAFF. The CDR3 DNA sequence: TGTGCCTGGAGTGATGGGCAGGGGGCCACTGAAGCTTTCTTT. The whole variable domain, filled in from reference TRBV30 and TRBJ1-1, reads SQTIHQWPATLVQPVGSPLSLECTVEGTSNPNLYWYRQAAGRGLQLLFYSVGIGQISSEVPQNLSASRPQDRQFILSSKKLLLSDSGFYLCAWSDGQGATEAFFGQGTRLTVV.

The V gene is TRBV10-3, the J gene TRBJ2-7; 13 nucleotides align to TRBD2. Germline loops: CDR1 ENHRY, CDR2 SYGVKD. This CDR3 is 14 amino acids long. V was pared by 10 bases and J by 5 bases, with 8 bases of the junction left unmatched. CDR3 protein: CATRTSGSRDEQYF. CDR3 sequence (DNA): TGTGCCACACGGACTAGCGGGAGTAGGGACGAGCAGTACTTC.

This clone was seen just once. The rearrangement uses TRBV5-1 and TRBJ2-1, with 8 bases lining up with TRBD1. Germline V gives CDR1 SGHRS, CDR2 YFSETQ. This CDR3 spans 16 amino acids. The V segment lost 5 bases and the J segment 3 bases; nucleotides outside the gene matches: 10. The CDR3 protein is CASSYRTGIVYNEQFF. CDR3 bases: TGCGCCAGCAGTTACCGGACAGGGATCGTCTACAATGAGCAGTTCTTC. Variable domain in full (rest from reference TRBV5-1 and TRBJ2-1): KAGVTQTPRYLIKTRGQQVTLSCSPISGHRSVSWYQQTPGQGLQFLFEYFSETQRNKGNFPGRFSGRQFSNSRSEMNVSTLELGDSALYLCASSYRTGIVYNEQFFGPGTRLTVL.

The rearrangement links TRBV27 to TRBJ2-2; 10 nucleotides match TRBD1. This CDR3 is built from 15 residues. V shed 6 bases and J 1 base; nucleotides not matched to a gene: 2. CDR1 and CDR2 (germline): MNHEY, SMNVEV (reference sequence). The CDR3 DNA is TGTGCCAGCAGGTGGACAGGGGGGAACACCGGGGAGCTGTTTTTT. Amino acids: CASRWTGGNTGELFF.

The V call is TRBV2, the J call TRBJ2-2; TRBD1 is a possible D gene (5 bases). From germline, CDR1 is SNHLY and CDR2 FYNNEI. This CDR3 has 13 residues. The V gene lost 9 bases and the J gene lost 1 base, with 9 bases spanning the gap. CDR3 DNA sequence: TGTGCCAGTCAAACAGGGAACACCGGGGAGCTGTTTTTT. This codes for CASQTGNTGELFF. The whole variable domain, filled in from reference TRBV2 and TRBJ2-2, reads EPEVTQTPSHQVTQMGQEVILRCVPISNHLYFYWYRQILGQKVEFLVSFYNNEISEKSEIFDDQFSVERPDGSNFTLKIRSTKLEDSAMYFCASQTGNTGELFFGEGSRLTVL.

The CDR3 DNA reads TGTGCCAGCAGCTCGGACGAGCAGTACTTC. Translating it yields CASSSDEQYF. This rearrangement joins TRBV7-7 to TRBJ2-7; D unresolved. The germline V and J ends were trimmed by 4 bases and 5 bases, with 3 bases remaining between them. The CDR3 runs to 10 residues. The germline V gene encodes CDR1 SSHAT and CDR2 FNYEAQ (reference sequence).

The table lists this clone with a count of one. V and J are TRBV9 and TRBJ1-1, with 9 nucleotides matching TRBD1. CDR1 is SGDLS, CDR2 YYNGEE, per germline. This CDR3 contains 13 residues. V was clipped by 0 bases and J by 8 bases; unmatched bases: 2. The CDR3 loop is CASSVAGTGEAFF. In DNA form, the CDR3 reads TGTGCCAGCAGCGTAGCTGGGACAGGGGAAGCTTTCTTT. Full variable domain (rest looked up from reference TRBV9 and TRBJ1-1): DSGVTQTPKHLITATGQRVTLRCSPRSGDLSVYWYQQSLDQGLQFLIQYYNGEERAKGNILERFSAQQFPDLHSELNLSSLELGDSALYFCASSVAGTGEAFFGQGTRLTVV.

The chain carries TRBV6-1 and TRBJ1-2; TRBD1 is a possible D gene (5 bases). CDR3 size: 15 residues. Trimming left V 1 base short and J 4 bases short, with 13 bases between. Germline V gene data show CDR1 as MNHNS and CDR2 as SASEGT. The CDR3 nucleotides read TGTGCCAGCAGTGAAGTGAGGAACGGGGGCTATGGCTACACCTTC. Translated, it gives CASSEVRNGGYGYTF.

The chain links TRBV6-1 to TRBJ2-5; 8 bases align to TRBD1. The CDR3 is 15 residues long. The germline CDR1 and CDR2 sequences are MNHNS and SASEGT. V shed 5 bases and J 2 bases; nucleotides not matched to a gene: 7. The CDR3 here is CASSFDRGEQETQYF. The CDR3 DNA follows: TGTGCCAGCAGTTTTGACAGGGGAGAACAAGAGACCCAGTACTTC.

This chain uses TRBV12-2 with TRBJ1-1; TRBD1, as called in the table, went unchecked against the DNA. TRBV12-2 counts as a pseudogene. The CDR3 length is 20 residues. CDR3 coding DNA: TGTGCAAGTCGCTTAAATGACGGCGAGTTCCTGGACAGGGAGGGGACTGAAGCTTTCTTT. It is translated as CASRLNDGEFLDREGTEAFF.

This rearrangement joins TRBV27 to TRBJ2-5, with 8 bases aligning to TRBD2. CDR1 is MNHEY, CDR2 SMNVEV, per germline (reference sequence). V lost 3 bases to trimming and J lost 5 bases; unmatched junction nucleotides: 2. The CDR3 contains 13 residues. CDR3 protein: CASSFGGAETQYF. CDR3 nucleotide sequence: TGTGCCAGCAGTTTCGGGGGGGCTGAGACCCAGTACTTC.

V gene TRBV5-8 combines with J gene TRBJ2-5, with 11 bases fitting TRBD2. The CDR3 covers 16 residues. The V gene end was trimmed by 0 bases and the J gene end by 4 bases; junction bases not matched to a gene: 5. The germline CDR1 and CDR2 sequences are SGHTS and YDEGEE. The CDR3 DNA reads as TGTGCCAGCAGCTTGGAGGGGCTAGCGGGAGGAGAGACCCAGTACTTC. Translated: CASSLEGLAGGETQYF.

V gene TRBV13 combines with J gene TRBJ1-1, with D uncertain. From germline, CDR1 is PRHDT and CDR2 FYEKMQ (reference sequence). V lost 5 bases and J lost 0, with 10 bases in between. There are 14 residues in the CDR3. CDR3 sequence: CASSQRLLNTEAFF. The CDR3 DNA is TGTGCCAGCAGCCAGAGGCTCCTGAACACTGAAGCTTTCTTT.

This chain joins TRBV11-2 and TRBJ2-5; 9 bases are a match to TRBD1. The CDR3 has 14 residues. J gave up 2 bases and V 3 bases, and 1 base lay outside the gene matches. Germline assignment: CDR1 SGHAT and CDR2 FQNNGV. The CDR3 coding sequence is TGTGCCAGCAGCTTGACAGGGGGTCAAGAGACCCAGTACTTC. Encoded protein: CASSLTGGQETQYF. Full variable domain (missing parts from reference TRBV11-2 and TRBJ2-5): EAGVAQSPRYKIIEKRQSVAFWCNPISGHATLYWYQQILGQGPKLLIQFQNNGVVDDSQLPKDRFSAERLKGVDSTLKIQPAKLEDSAVYLCASSLTGGQETQYFGPGTRLLVL.

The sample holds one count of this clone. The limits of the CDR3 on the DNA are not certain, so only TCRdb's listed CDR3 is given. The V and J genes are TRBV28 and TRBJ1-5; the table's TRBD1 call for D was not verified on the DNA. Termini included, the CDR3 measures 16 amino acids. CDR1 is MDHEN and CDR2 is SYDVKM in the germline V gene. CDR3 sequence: CASSSGQGSSNQPQHF.

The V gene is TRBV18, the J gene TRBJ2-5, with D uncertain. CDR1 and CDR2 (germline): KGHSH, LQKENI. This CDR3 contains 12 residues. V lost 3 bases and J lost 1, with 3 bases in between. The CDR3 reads CASSPLQETQYF. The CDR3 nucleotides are TGTGCCAGCTCACCTCTCCAAGAGACCCAGTACTTC.

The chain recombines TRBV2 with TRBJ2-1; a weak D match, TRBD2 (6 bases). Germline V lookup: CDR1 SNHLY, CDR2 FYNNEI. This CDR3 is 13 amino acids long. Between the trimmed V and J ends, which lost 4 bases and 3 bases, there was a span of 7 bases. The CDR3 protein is CASSAGGYNEQFF. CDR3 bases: TGTGCCAGCAGTGCCGGGGGCTACAATGAGCAGTTCTTC.

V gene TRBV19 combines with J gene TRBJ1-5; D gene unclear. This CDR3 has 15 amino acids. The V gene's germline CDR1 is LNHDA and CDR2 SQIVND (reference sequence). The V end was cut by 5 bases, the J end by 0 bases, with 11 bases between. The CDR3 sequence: CASSRGGSSNQPQHF. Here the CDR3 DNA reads TGTGCCAGTAGTCGCGGAGGATCTAGCAATCAGCCCCAGCATTTT.

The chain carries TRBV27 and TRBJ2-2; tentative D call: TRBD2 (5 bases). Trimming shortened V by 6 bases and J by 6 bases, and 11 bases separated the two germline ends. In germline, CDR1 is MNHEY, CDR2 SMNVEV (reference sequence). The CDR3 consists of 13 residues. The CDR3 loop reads CASSRTGPGELFF. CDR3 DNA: TGTGCCAGCAGCCGGACTGGCCCCGGGGAGCTGTTTTTT.

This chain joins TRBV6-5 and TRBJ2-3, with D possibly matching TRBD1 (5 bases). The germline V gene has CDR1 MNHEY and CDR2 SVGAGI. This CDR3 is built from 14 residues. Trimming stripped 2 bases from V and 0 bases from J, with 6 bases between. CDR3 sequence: CASSYGASTDTQYF. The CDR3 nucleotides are TGTGCCAGCAGTTACGGGGCTAGCACAGATACGCAGTATTTT.

CDR3 DNA: TGTGCCAGCAGCTTAGTTGGCCAGCGGGAGTTTCACGAGCAGTACTTC. Translation: CASSLVGQREFHEQYF. This chain connects TRBV7-8 to TRBJ2-7, with 8 bases fitting TRBD2. J lost 5 bases, V lost 1 base, and 10 bases had no gene match. This CDR3 comprises 16 residues. Germline V lookup: CDR1 SGHVS, CDR2 FQNEAQ.

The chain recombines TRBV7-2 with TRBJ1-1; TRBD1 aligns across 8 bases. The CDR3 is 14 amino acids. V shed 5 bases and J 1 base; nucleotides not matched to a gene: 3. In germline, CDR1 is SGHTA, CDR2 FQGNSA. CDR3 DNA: TGTGCCAGCAGCCTGACAGGGGAGAACACTGAAGCTTTCTTT. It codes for CASSLTGENTEAFF. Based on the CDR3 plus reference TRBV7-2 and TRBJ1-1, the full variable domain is GAGVSQSPSNKVTEKGKDVELRCDPISGHTALYWYRQSLGQGLEFLIYFQGNSAPDKSGLPSDRFSAERTGGSVSTLTIQRTQQEDSAVYLCASSLTGENTEAFFGQGTRLTVV.

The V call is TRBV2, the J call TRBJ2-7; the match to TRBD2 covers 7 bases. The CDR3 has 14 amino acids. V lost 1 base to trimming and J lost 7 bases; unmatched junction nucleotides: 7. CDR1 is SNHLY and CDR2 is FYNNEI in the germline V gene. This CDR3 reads CASSEVAGPGEQYF. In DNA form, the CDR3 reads TGTGCCAGCAGTGAAGTAGCGGGTCCAGGGGAGCAGTACTTC.

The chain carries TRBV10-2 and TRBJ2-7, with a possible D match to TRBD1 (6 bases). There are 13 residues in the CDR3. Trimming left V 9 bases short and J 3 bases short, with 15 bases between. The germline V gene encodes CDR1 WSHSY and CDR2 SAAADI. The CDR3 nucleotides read TGCGCCAGTAAACAGGGATCACTCTACGAGCAGTACTTC. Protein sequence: CASKQGSLYEQYF.

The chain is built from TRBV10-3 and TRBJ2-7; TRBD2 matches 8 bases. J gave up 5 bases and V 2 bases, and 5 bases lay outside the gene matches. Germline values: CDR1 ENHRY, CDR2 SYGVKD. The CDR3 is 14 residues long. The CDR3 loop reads CAISEPGLVDEQYF. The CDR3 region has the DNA TGTGCCATCAGTGAGCCGGGACTAGTTGACGAGCAGTACTTC.

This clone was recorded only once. CDR3 sequence reads: CASSEWQMDTGELFF. In DNA form, the CDR3 reads TGTGCCAGCAGTGAATGGCAGATGGACACCGGGGAGCTGTTTTTT. The chain joins TRBV6-1 to TRBJ2-2; D ambiguous. V was shortened by 2 bases and J by 3 bases, with 10 bases between the two germline ends. The CDR3 covers 15 residues. Per germline, CDR1 MNHNS and CDR2 SASEGT.